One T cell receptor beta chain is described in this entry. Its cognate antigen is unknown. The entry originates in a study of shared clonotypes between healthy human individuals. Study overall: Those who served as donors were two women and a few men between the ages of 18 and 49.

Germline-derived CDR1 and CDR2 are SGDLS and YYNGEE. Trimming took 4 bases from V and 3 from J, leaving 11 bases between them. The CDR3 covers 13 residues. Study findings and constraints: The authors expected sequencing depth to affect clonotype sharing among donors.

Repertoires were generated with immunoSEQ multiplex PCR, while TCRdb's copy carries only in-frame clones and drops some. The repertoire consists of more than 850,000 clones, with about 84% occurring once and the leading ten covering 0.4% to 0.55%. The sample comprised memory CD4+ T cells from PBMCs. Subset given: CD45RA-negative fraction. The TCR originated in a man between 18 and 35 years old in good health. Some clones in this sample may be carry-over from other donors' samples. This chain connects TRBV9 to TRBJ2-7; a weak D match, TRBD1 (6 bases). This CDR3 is CASSTRTDYEQYF. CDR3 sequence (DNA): TGTGCCAGCAGCACACGGACAGACTACGAGCAGTACTTC. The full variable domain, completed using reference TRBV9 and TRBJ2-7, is DSGVTQTPKHLITATGQRVTLRCSPRSGDLSVYWYQQSLDQGLQFLIQYYNGEERAKGNILERFSAQQFPDLHSELNLSSLELGDSALYFCASSTRTDYEQYFGPGTRLTVT.